These T cell receptor beta chains were read from a single sample in a study of persistence of HIV-infected CD4 T cells. Which antigens these TCRs recognize remains unknown. Clones were sequenced by immunoSEQ multiplex PCR, and TCRdb holds only the in-frame ones, with some missing. The sample carries about 36,000 clones, roughly 80% recorded once. Sample: cultured CD4+ T cells from PBMCs, taken from a patient who received antiretroviral therapy. The receptors were sampled from an adult with HIV. The donor label of this sample is uncertain. The CDR3 runs from the conserved cysteine through the conserved F or W. Fields, in order: J gene, D gene, V gene, clone size, CDR3 protein, CDR3 DNA. A D gene is named only where the DNA matches it firmly. A row's size may be missing; if present it is once, few, many or a size class.

TRBJ2-7	TRBD1	TRBV5-8	.	CASSGRQGPYEQYF	TGTGCCAGCAGCGGGAGACAGGGGCCCTACGAGCAGTACTTC
TRBJ1-6	.	TRBV27	once	CASSLLGPNSPLHF	TGTGCCAGCAGCCTCCTTGGACCTAATTCACCCCTCCACTTT
TRBJ1-4	.	TRBV3-1/TRBV3-2	.	CASSQSGAGEKLFF	TGTGCCAGCAGCCAATCAGGGGCGGGTGAAAAACTGTTTTTT
TRBJ1-2	TRBD1	TRBV5-4	.	CASSLTGGANYGYTF	TGTGCCAGCAGCTTAACAGGGGGTGCAAACTATGGCTACACCTTC
TRBJ1-5	.	TRBV25-1	.	CASSDAGNSRQHF	TGTGCCAGCAGTGACGCCGGGAACAGTCGCCAGCATTTT
TRBJ2-3	TRBD2	TRBV5-1	.	CASSLVLAGSDTQYF	TGCGCCAGCAGCTTGGTACTAGCGGGCTCCGATACGCAGTATTTT
TRBJ1-3	.	TRBV9	.	CASSVEAYASSGNTIYF	TGTGCCAGCAGCGTAGAAGCGTACGCCAGCTCTGGAAACACCATATATTTT
TRBJ2-3	TRBD2	TRBV4-2	.	CASSQEHSGSTDTQYF	TGTGCCAGCAGCCAAGAGCATAGCGGGAGCACAGATACGCAGTATTTT
TRBJ2-1	.	TRBV12-3/TRBV12-4	.	CASSLDENEQFF	TGTGCCAGCAGCTTGGACGAGAATGAGCAGTTCTTC
TRBJ1-1	.	TRBV2	.	CASSIRATTVGRNTEAFF	TGTGCCAGCAGTATTCGGGCCACGACTGTGGGAAGGAACACTGAAGCTTTCTTT
TRBJ2-1	.	TRBV7-2	.	CASSHYRVGTSNEQFF	TGTGCCAGCAGCCATTACCGGGTCGGGACATCCAATGAGCAGTTCTTC
TRBJ1-1	.	TRBV27	.	CASSPGGGPKNTEAFF	TGTGCCAGCAGCCCGGGTGGAGGACCTAAGAACACTGAAGCTTTCTTT
TRBJ1-1	.	TRBV9	.	CASSVTGNTEAFF	TGTGCCAGCAGCGTAACGGGGAACACTGAAGCTTTCTTT
TRBJ2-5	.	TRBV2	.	CASRRDTKETQYF	TGTGCCAGCAGACGGGACACCAAAGAGACCCAGTACTTC
TRBJ1-5	.	TRBV5-8	few	CASSLQGYAHQPQHF	TGTGCCAGCAGCTTACAGGGATACGCTCATCAGCCCCAGCATTTT
TRBJ1-2	.	TRBV20-1	.	CSLRGIYGYTF	TGCAGCCTCCGGGGGATCTATGGCTACACCTTC
TRBJ1-2	.	TRBV30	.	CAWGVGTGYTF	TGTGCCTGGGGGGTGGGGACAGGCTACACCTTC
TRBJ2-5	TRBD1	TRBV30	.	CAWSVGGTGEETQYF	TGTGCCTGGAGTGTAGGTGGGACAGGGGAAGAGACCCAGTACTTC
TRBJ2-5	.	TRBV11-3	.	CASSLDGQETQYF	TGTGCCAGCAGCTTAGACGGCCAAGAGACCCAGTACTTC
TRBJ2-1	.	TRBV3-1/TRBV3-2	.	CASSKGGSYEQFF	TGTGCCAGCAGCAAAGGGGGATCGTATGAGCAGTTCTTC
TRBJ2-3	TRBD2	TRBV5-1	.	CASSLYTSGLTDTQYF	TGCGCCAGCAGCTTGTACACTAGCGGACTCACAGATACGCAGTATTTT
TRBJ1-1	.	TRBV19	.	CASRRGSGNTEAFF	TGTGCCAGTAGGCGAGGTTCCGGGAACACTGAAGCTTTCTTT
TRBJ2-1	.	TRBV20-1	.	CSASRGARNNEQFF	TGCAGTGCCAGTAGGGGGGCTCGGAACAATGAGCAGTTCTTC
TRBJ2-7	TRBD1	TRBV5-6	.	CASSARIDREDF	TGTGCCAGCAGCGCAAGAATCGACAGGGAAGACTTC
TRBJ1-2	.	TRBV28	few	CASTNEGQGGYGYTF	TGTGCCAGCACTAATGAGGGGCAAGGTGGATATGGCTACACCTTC
TRBJ1-2	.	TRBV6-5	.	CASSYKTGSRNYGYTF	TGTGCCAGCAGTTACAAAACAGGGAGTCGGAACTATGGCTACACCTTC
TRBJ2-6	.	TRBV9	.	CASSPDPGGAGANVLTF	TGTGCCAGCAGCCCCGACCCAGGGGGGGCTGGGGCCAACGTCCTGACTTTC
TRBJ1-6	TRBD1	TRBV30	.	CAWGGQAGRSPLHF	TGTGCCTGGGGAGGACAGGCCGGGAGATCACCCCTCCACTTT
TRBJ1-3	.	TRBV19	.	CASSTDGSGNTIYF	TGTGCCAGTAGTACTGACGGCTCTGGAAACACCATATATTTT
TRBJ1-2	.	TRBV2	.	CASRPRQTYGYTF	TGTGCCAGCAGACCCCGGCAGACTTATGGCTACACCTTC
TRBJ2-7	.	TRBV6-5	.	CASSTGTPVYEQYF	TGTGCCAGCAGTACCGGGACTCCCGTCTACGAGCAGTACTTC
TRBJ1-5	.	TRBV30	.	CAWSSGGGIQPQHF	TGTGCCTGGAGCTCTGGCGGGGGCATTCAGCCCCAGCATTTT
TRBJ1-5	.	TRBV19	.	CASSNDLIQPQHF	TGTGCCAGTAGTAACGATCTGATCCAGCCCCAGCATTTT